This TCR beta chain emerged from a study of blood T cells in healthy people across ages. Whole-study findings and limits: Samples with more naive T cells showed higher observed beta diversity.

The individuals who served as donors were healthy Caucasians living in Russia, aged roughly 6 to 95. Extractions gave at least 5.5 micrograms of total RNA per sample. It was with a sample-barcoded 5' primer and a J-beta primer mix that a second PCR of roughly 7 to 12 cycles was run. TCRdb reprocessed the 5' RACE reads with MiXCR, giving one entry per CDR3 protein. The sample gives roughly 860,000 distinct CDR3 sequences, under 80% of which show up once; about 27% is in the top ten. V lost 2 bases and J lost 3, with 2 bases in between. Germline V gene data show CDR1 as MNHEY and CDR2 as SVGEGT. This CDR3 comprises 11 residues. To note about this clonotype: Antigen: not known. A much larger clone lies one base from this, so it may be a read error.

J is TRBJ2-7 and V is TRBV6-2 or TRBV6-3; D gene unclear. The sequencing sample was made of blood. The clonotype comes from a man between 25 and 39 years old in good health. This chain's CDR3 is CASSYVYEQYF. For the CDR3, the DNA is TGTGCCAGCAGTTACGTCTACGAGCAGTACTTC.